This entry lists 25 T cell receptor beta chains sequenced from one sample in a study of blood T cell repertoires in COVID-19. Some clones are missing from TCRdb's copy, which holds only in-frame ones; the method was immunoSEQ multiplex PCR. The sample consists of 350,000 to 450,000 clones, roughly 90% of them appearing once. Sequences were obtained from peripheral blood. Every receptor here comes from a man between 40 and 49 years old with acute or convalescent COVID-19.

The chain recombines TRBV7-6 with TRBJ1-1, with 8 bases fitting TRBD1. CDR1 and CDR2 (germline): SGHVS, FNYEAQ. The length of the CDR3 is 14 residues. V shed 1 base and J 4 bases; nucleotides not matched to a gene: 2. The CDR3 here is CASSLGTGSTEAFF. DNA for the CDR3: TGTGCCAGCAGCTTAGGGACAGGGAGCACTGAAGCTTTCTTT.

This clone was counted once. The rearrangement uses TRBV27 and TRBJ2-1, with 10 bases matching TRBD2. This CDR3 has 17 amino acids. V shed 7 bases and J 7 bases; nucleotides not matched to a gene: 16. In germline, CDR1 is MNHEY, CDR2 SMNVEV (reference sequence). The CDR3 loop is CASTLWVAGGQVNEQFF. CDR3 DNA: TGTGCCAGCACCTTATGGGTAGCGGGAGGCCAGGTTAATGAGCAGTTCTTC.

This sequence joins TRBV7-2 and TRBJ1-5, with unresolved D. In germline, CDR1 is SGHTA, CDR2 FQGNSA. The germline V and J ends were trimmed by 2 bases and 2 bases, with 7 bases remaining between them. The CDR3 loop spans 14 amino acids. The CDR3 nucleotides read TGTGCCAGCAGCTTACCGAGTGGCAATCAGCCCCAGCATTTT. Encoded protein: CASSLPSGNQPQHF.

The V gene is TRBV28, the J gene TRBJ2-5, with a possible D match to TRBD2 (6 bases). Trimming removed 7 bases from V and 3 bases from J, with 15 bases in between. Germline V gene sequence: CDR1 MDHEN, CDR2 SYDVKM. The CDR3 spans 14 residues. CDR3 sequence: CASTSRRGEETQYF. In nucleotides, the CDR3 is TGTGCCAGCACCTCCCGGAGGGGAGAAGAGACCCAGTACTTC.

The chain recombines TRBV7-9 with TRBJ1-1; D is perhaps TRBD1 (6 bases). The CDR3 totals 13 residues. V was shortened by 8 bases and J by 5 bases, with 15 bases between the two germline ends. Germline CDR1 SEHNR, CDR2 FQNEAQ (reference sequence). DNA of the CDR3: TGTGCCAGCTCAGGGGTCCCGGAGACTGAAGCTTTCTTT. Translating gives CASSGVPETEAFF.

Only one count was recorded for this clone. This rearrangement joins TRBV10-3 to TRBJ1-2; possibly TRBD1 for D (6 bases). The CDR3 extends over 19 amino acids. V lost 3 bases, J lost 5 bases, and 28 bases lay in between. Germline lookup yields CDR1 ENHRY and CDR2 SYGVKD. CDR3 coding DNA: TGTGCCATCAGTGACCTAGTTGAGAGGGGTTACAGGGTTGATTATGGCTACACCTTC. Its translation is CAISDLVERGYRVDYGYTF.

The V call is TRBV5-1, the J call TRBJ1-5; 7 bases are a match to TRBD1. Germline V gene lookup returns CDR1 SGHRS and CDR2 YFSETQ. The CDR3 loop spans 13 amino acids. Trimming took 0 bases from V and 7 from J; bases not matched to a gene: 1. CDR3 region: CASSLVQGQPQHF. The CDR3 region has the DNA TGCGCCAGCAGCTTGGTACAGGGGCAGCCCCAGCATTTT. The full variable domain, in which reference TRBV5-1 and TRBJ1-5 provide the parts outside the CDR3, is KAGVTQTPRYLIKTRGQQVTLSCSPISGHRSVSWYQQTPGQGLQFLFEYFSETQRNKGNFPGRFSGRQFSNSRSEMNVSTLELGDSALYLCASSLVQGQPQHFGDGTRLSIL.

The rearrangement joins TRBV9 to TRBJ1-2; 10 bases are shared with TRBD1. Germline V gene sequence: CDR1 SGDLS, CDR2 YYNGEE. Losses at the gene ends were 0 bases for V and 7 bases for J; bases not matched to a gene: 9. The CDR3 spans 16 residues. The CDR3 protein is CASSVALSGTGVGYTF. The CDR3 DNA is TGTGCCAGCAGCGTAGCCCTATCTGGGACAGGGGTTGGCTACACCTTC. The full variable domain, in which reference TRBV9 and TRBJ1-2 provide the parts outside the CDR3, is DSGVTQTPKHLITATGQRVTLRCSPRSGDLSVYWYQQSLDQGLQFLIQYYNGEERAKGNILERFSAQQFPDLHSELNLSSLELGDSALYFCASSVALSGTGVGYTFGSGTRLTVV.

V usage is TRBV30 and J usage is TRBJ1-5; D remains ambiguous. V was pared by 2 bases and J by 5 bases, with 13 bases between. The CDR3 runs to 14 residues. Germline CDR1 and CDR2: GTSNPN and SVGIG (reference sequence). In DNA form, the CDR3 reads TGTGCCTGGAGTTCAACCTCCGCGGATCAGCCCCAGCATTTT. Translated: CAWSSTSADQPQHF.

This sequence joins TRBV7-3 and TRBJ1-3; no firm D call. The V end lost 2 bases, the J end lost 4 bases, and 6 bases lay between the germline ends. Germline-derived CDR1 and CDR2 are SGHTA and FQGTGA. The CDR3 loop spans 13 amino acids. The CDR3: CASSLGGGNTIYF. For the CDR3, the DNA is TGTGCCAGCAGCTTAGGAGGAGGAAACACCATATATTTT. Full variable domain (remainder filled in from reference TRBV7-3 and TRBJ1-3): GAGVSQTPSNKVTEKGKYVELRCDPISGHTALYWYRQSLGQGPEFLIYFQGTGAADDSGLPNDRFFAVRPEGSVSTLKIQRTERGDSAVYLCASSLGGGNTIYFGEGSWLTVV.

V usage is TRBV5-1 and J usage is TRBJ1-4; perhaps TRBD1 as D (6 bases). V lost 0 bases and J 5 bases, leaving 11 bases between the germline ends. This CDR3 has 15 amino acids. Germline V CDR1 and CDR2: SGHRS, YFSETQ. The CDR3: CASSLGQAGNEKLFF. CDR3 nucleotides: TGCGCCAGCAGCTTGGGACAGGCCGGGAATGAAAAACTGTTTTTT.

The gene calls are TRBV7-9 and TRBJ1-1; 7 bases agree with TRBD1. There are 14 residues in the CDR3. The junction had 6 bases not matched to a gene; V was cut back by 4 bases and J by 4 bases. The V gene's germline CDR1 is SEHNR and CDR2 FQNEAQ (reference sequence). CDR3 region: CASSSRQGRTEAFF. CDR3 coding DNA: TGTGCCAGCAGCTCTCGACAGGGTCGCACTGAAGCTTTCTTT.

This rearrangement joins TRBV6-2 or TRBV6-3 to TRBJ1-4, with D perhaps matching TRBD1 (6 bases). The germline CDR1 and CDR2 sequences are MNHEY and SVGEGT. V lost 4 bases to trimming and J lost 0 bases, with 12 bases between them. This CDR3 contains 16 residues. The CDR3 reads CASSWGRGPTNEKLFF. The CDR3 DNA reads as TGTGCCAGCAGTTGGGGCAGGGGACCAACTAATGAAAAACTGTTTTTT.

V and J are TRBV6-2 or TRBV6-3 and TRBJ2-7; D might be TRBD2 (7 bases). The V gene's germline CDR1 is MNHEY and CDR2 SVGEGT. Trimming stripped 2 bases from V and 0 bases from J, with 17 bases between. The CDR3 has 17 residues. For the CDR3, the DNA is TGTGCCAGCAGTTACCCCACGGGGGCGGGGGCCTCCTACGAGCAGTACTTC. Its protein product is CASSYPTGAGASYEQYF.

The J gene is TRBJ2-5, the V gene TRBV27; TRBD1 agrees at 8 bases. The CDR3 totals 13 residues. V was pared by 5 bases and J by 5 bases, with 4 bases of the junction left unmatched. The V gene's germline CDR1 is MNHEY and CDR2 SMNVEV (reference sequence). The CDR3 reads CASSRTGFETQYF. The DNA of the CDR3 is TGTGCCAGCAGTCGGACAGGGTTCGAGACCCAGTACTTC.

The sample holds a few counts of this clone. This rearrangement joins TRBV4-3 to TRBJ2-2; D is uncertain. The V and J ends lost 1 base and 7 bases respectively, with 7 bases between them. Germline-derived CDR1 and CDR2 are LGHNA and YSLEER. The CDR3 loop spans 13 amino acids. CDR3 loop: CASSQGAGGELFF. The CDR3 region has the DNA TGCGCCAGCAGCCAAGGGGCAGGCGGGGAGCTGTTTTTT.

This clone showed up just a few times. This chain joins TRBV5-1 and TRBJ2-5; no clear D. The CDR3 extends over 14 amino acids. V lost 2 bases and J 2 bases, leaving 10 bases between the germline ends. Germline lookup yields CDR1 SGHRS and CDR2 YFSETQ. CDR3 nucleotide sequence: TGCGCCAGCAGCTTCGGTGGGCAGCAAGAGACCCAGTACTTC. It translates to CASSFGGQQETQYF.

The rearrangement uses TRBV4-1 and TRBJ1-1; TRBD1 aligns across 7 bases. V shed 3 bases and J 3 bases; nucleotides not matched to a gene: 7. The CDR3 has 15 residues. Germline V gives CDR1 MGHRA, CDR2 YSYEKL. The CDR3 DNA follows: TGCGCCAGCAGCCATACCCGAACAGGGGACACTGAAGCTTTCTTT. This translates into CASSHTRTGDTEAFF.

Only one count was recorded for this clone. The same CDR3 can be traced to other DNA sequences in this sample. The CDR3 nucleotides read TGTGCCAGCAGTGCCGGACAGGGGAACTATGGCTACACCTTC. Translating it yields CASSAGQGNYGYTF. This rearrangement joins TRBV28 to TRBJ1-2; TRBD1 matches 9 bases. V shed 5 bases and J 2 bases; nucleotides not matched to a gene: 3. The germline CDR1 and CDR2 sequences are MDHEN and SYDVKM. The CDR3 has 14 amino acids.

The chain combines TRBV11-2 with TRBJ2-1, with D tentatively TRBD1 (6 bases). V was cut by 5 bases and J by 11 bases, with 10 bases left in between. CDR1 SGHAT and CDR2 FQNNGV come from the germline V gene. This CDR3 comprises 11 residues. In DNA form, the CDR3 reads TGTGCCAGCAGCATTGGGACAAAGCAGTTCTTC. Its protein is CASSIGTKQFF.

The J gene is TRBJ2-2, the V gene TRBV5-1; D possibly corresponds to TRBD2 (5 bases). The CDR3 sequence is 15 residues long. In germline, CDR1 is SGHRS, CDR2 YFSETQ. Trimming left V 3 bases short and J 2 bases short, with 11 bases between. CDR3 sequence (DNA): TGCGCCAGCAGCTGGATCGAGGGCAACACCGGGGAGCTGTTTTTT. It yields the protein CASSWIEGNTGELFF.

This clone is a singleton in its sample. The chain joins TRBV5-1 to TRBJ2-3, with TRBD2 identical over 8 bases. The CDR3 spans 15 residues. The germline V gene encodes CDR1 SGHRS and CDR2 YFSETQ. With 2 bases clipped from V and 0 bases from J, the junction kept 2 bases outside the gene matches. CDR3 in amino acids: CASSFSGASTDTQYF. In DNA form, the CDR3 reads TGCGCCAGCAGCTTTAGCGGGGCTAGCACAGATACGCAGTATTTT.

This clone was seen a single time. The genes are TRBV25-1 and TRBJ2-5; 9 nucleotides match TRBD2. CDR1 MGHDK and CDR2 SYGVNS come from the germline V gene. The CDR3 contains 15 residues. The V and J ends lost 3 bases and 2 bases, in that order; junction bases with no gene match: 4. In DNA form, the CDR3 reads TGTGCCAGCAGTGAGTCGCGGGGGGGACAAGAGACCCAGTACTTC. The encoded protein is CASSESRGGQETQYF. Based on the CDR3 plus reference TRBV25-1 and TRBJ2-5, the full variable domain is EADIYQTPRYLVIGTGKKITLECSQTMGHDKMYWYQQDPGMELHLIHYSYGVNSTEKGDLSSESTVSRIRTEHFPLTLESARPSHTSQYLCASSESRGGQETQYFGPGTRLLVL.

The chain employs TRBV28 and TRBJ1-1; 9 nucleotides agree with TRBD1. The junction had 16 bases not matched to a gene; V was cut back by 6 bases and J by 5 bases. CDR3 length equals 17 residues. The germline V gene encodes CDR1 MDHEN and CDR2 SYDVKM. The CDR3 DNA reads as TGTGCCAGCAGACGGCCAGCTTACAGGGGGCTAGGAACTGAAGCTTTCTTT. Its protein is CASRRPAYRGLGTEAFF.

V and J are TRBV19 and TRBJ1-1, with 7 bases fitting TRBD1. From germline, CDR1 is LNHDA and CDR2 SQIVND (reference sequence). This CDR3 spans 13 amino acids. J was trimmed by 3 bases and V by 6 bases; bases with no gene match: 4. In DNA form, the CDR3 reads TGTGCCAGTAGCCACCAGGGGGACACTGAAGCTTTCTTT. Its translation is CASSHQGDTEAFF.